What follows describes a single T cell receptor beta chain. The entry originates in a study of blood T cell repertoires in COVID-19. The wider study: T cells, B-cell-depleted T cells, or PBMCs provided the cDNA or gDNA that served as material.

Germline CDR1 reads LGHDT; CDR2 reads YNNKEL (reference sequence). V lost 8 bases and J 11 bases, leaving 25 bases between the germline ends. The CDR3 loop spans 15 amino acids. In the original processing: Reference gene primer amplification gave nucleated cell count estimates. Sequencing used immunoSEQ multiplex PCR; TCRdb keeps in-frame clones, though not all of them. Clonal size and the V and J genes are those of that table, whereas D and trimming came from the DNA. Here the sample spans roughly 40,000 clones, more than 75% being singletons. This TCR derives from a woman between 65 and 79 years old in a cohort sampled during active COVID-19. Sequences were obtained from peripheral blood. The chain uses TRBV3-1 (or the pseudogene TRBV3-2) and TRBJ2-1; D is perhaps TRBD2 (6 bases). CDR3 sequence: CASLTKGGNSYKQFF. CDR3 bases: TGTGCCAGCCTAACCAAAGGCGGGAATAGTTATAAGCAGTTCTTC.